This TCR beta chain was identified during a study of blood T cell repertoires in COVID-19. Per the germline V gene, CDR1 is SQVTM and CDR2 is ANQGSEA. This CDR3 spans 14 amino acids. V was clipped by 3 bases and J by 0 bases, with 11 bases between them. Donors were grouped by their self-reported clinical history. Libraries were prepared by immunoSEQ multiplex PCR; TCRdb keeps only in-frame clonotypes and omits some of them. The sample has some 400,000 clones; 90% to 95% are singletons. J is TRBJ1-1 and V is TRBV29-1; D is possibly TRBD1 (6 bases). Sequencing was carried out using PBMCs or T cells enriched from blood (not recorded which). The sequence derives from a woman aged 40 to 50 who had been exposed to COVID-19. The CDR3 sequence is CSVDRDTLNTEAFF. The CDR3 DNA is TGCAGCGTTGACCGGGACACCCTGAACACTGAAGCTTTCTTT.